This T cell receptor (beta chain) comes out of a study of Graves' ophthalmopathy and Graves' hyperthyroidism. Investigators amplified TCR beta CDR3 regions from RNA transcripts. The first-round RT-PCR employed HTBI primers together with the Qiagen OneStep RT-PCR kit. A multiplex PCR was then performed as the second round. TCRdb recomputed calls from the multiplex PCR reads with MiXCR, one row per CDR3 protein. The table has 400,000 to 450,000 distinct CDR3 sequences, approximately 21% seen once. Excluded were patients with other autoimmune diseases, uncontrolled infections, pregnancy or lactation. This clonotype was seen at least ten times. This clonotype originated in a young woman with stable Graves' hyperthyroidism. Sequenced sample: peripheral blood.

CDR3 region: CASRAALRTYEQYF. CDR3 coding DNA: TGTGCCAGCAGAGCGGCCCTAAGGACCTACGAGCAGTACTTC. The chain combines TRBV6-1 with TRBJ2-7; TRBD2 might be the D (5 bases). CDR1 and CDR2 (germline): MNHNS, SASEGT. The CDR3 runs 14 residues. Trimming took off 6 bases at V and 2 bases at J, with 14 bases between the two ends.